These T cell receptor beta chains were read from a single sample in a study of response to subunit inactivated influenza vaccine. TCRdb itself ran the RT-PCR reads through MiXCR, one entry per CDR3 protein. The table includes around 600,000 distinct CDR3 sequences, about 10% detected once. This same sample was also part of a study on T cells expressing NK-cell markers.

The sample in question was PBMCs from blood, obtained on the day of vaccination. The receptors were gathered from a man aged 50 to 59 who received an inactivated influenza vaccine. Both conserved end residues are part of each CDR3. Fields, in order: clone size, V gene, CDR3 protein. Not all rows give a size; the values are once, few, many and, for expanded clones, a class.

>few|TRBV6-2/TRBV6-3
CASRPYLAGEETQYF
>many|TRBV29-1
CSVGQGANTEAFF
>.|TRBV7-2
CASSLSGQGLYEQYF
>many|TRBV3-1
CASSQDFAGPGSRGELFF
>many|TRBV6-2/TRBV6-3
CASSRTGEAFF
>few|TRBV30
CAWSWENTEAFF
>.|TRBV10-2
CASSEGRAGTATNEKLFF
>few|TRBV20-1
CSASYNYEQYF
>.|TRBV5-1
CASSLVPRGGRADTQYF
>.|TRBV6-1
CASSDGLRNTEAFF
>.|TRBV25-1
CASSDGKPNSGTEAFF
>few|TRBV12-3/TRBV12-4
CASSFTGRGQPQHF
>many|TRBV18
CASSPIGALSSYNEQFF
>once|TRBV20-1
CSASHTVRKSVTDTQYF
>.|TRBV25-1
CASSYRTGEKLFF
>.|TRBV20-1
CSARDLQDRNEKLFF
>many|TRBV6-2/TRBV6-3
CASGLAGVSEQYF
>many|TRBV10-3
CAISESDGRPSYNEQFF
>.|TRBV6-2/TRBV6-3
CASSYAVAGGNNEQFF
>many|TRBV20-1
CSARSPPSRSNEQFF
>.|TRBV7-9
CASSLDPTTDTQYF
>.|TRBV5-1
CASSLGLGGGAQYF
>.|TRBV4-1
CASSQVGRALPYEQYF
>.|TRBV5-5
CASSSGQRNEKLFF
>.|TRBV30
CAWSDRLAGETQYF
>few|TRBV12-3/TRBV12-4
CASRPGAAYEQYF
>few|TRBV29-1
CSVEEMAFSSYNEQFF
>.|TRBV6-6
CAISGGPEKLFF
>.|TRBV6-5
CASSYSRGGEQYF
>few|TRBV12-3/TRBV12-4
CASSLSGRPTNEKLFF
>.|TRBV24-1
CATSRAGTSEQFF
>.|TRBV27
CASSLIGGGDSNQPQHF
>few|TRBV12-3/TRBV12-4
CASSLGGLADEKLFF
>.|TRBV12-3/TRBV12-4
CASSWDGKNYGYTF
>.|TRBV3-1
CASSSIGGTEAFF
>.|TRBV4-3
CASSLFPGLHPADTQYF
>.|TRBV6-5
CASSHDRTYEQYF
>.|TRBV28
CASSFTSGRAGETQYF
>few|TRBV5-5
CASSLGQRREKLFF
>many|TRBV4-3
CASSQGSGSLGNIQYF
>many|TRBV12-3/TRBV12-4
CASSLNFAEAFF
>.|TRBV6-2/TRBV6-3
CASKYRSGTDYNEQFF
>.|TRBV7-2
CASSFGSAPGYGYTF
>few|TRBV24-1
CATSDSPDRIPYNEQFF
>.|TRBV28
CASTITSGRREQYF
>.|TRBV19
CASNPPPGNTEAFF
>.|TRBV5-1
CASSPSGKNIQYF
>.|TRBV20-1
CSASRGNLGETQYF